The sequence of this T cell receptor beta chain was determined in a study of PD-1 blockade in classical Hodgkin lymphoma. Exposure to brentuximab vedotin varied, and each patient had relapsed following autologous stem cell transplantation. General study results and limits: Underlying causes for the observed repertoire differences were not defined, possibly disease activity or prior therapy.

Some clones are missing from TCRdb's copy, which holds only in-frame ones; the method was immunoSEQ multiplex PCR. The data show about 84,000 clones, around 90% seen once. On this clone itself: Antigen unknown.

Germline V lookup: CDR1 SGHNT, CDR2 YYREEE (reference sequence). The length of the CDR3 is 14 residues. The ends lost 0 bases at V and 2 bases at J; junction bases unmatched: 1. Sequenced here: peripheral blood mononuclear cells (PBMCs), sampled at baseline. V gene TRBV5-4 combines with J gene TRBJ2-7; the match to TRBD2 covers 8 bases. The receptor's source is a human donor with classical Hodgkin lymphoma. The CDR3 nucleotides read TGTGCCAGCAGCTTGGATAGCGGGGCCTACGAGCAGTACTTC. Translating gives CASSLDSGAYEQYF.